The sample holds a few counts of the clone carrying this TCR beta chain. This entry belongs to a study of blood T cell repertoires in COVID-19. Study at large: The analysed material was cDNA or gDNA that came from T cells, B-cell-depleted T cells, or PBMCs.

Authors' analysis steps: Nucleated cell counts were estimated from reference gene primer amplification. Produced via immunoSEQ multiplex PCR; TCRdb's table is partial and in-frame only. Clonal size and the V and J genes are those of that table, whereas D and trimming came from the DNA. The data hold about 120,000 clones, with around 83% observed a single time. Germline values: CDR1 LNHDA, CDR2 SQIVND (reference sequence). The CDR3 totals 15 residues. V lost 1 base and J lost 4; bases outside the gene matches: 1. Input material: peripheral blood. J is TRBJ2-1 and V is TRBV19, with 10 bases aligning to TRBD2. This TCR was sampled from a man of 80 years or more with active or convalescent COVID-19. CDR3 loop: CASSIAAGGYNEQFF. The DNA for the CDR3 is TGTGCCAGTAGTATAGCAGCGGGGGGGTACAATGAGCAGTTCTTC.